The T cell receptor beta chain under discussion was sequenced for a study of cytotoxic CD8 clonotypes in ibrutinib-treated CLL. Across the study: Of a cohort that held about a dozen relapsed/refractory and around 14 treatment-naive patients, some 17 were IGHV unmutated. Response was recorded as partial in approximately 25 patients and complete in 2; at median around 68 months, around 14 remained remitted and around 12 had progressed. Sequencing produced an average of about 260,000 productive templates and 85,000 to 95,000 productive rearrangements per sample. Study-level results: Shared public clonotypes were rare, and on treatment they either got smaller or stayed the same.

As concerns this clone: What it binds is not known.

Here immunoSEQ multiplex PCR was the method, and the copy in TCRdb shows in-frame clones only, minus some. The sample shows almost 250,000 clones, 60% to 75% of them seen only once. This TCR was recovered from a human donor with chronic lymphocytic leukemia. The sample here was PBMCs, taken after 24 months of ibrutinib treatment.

CDR3 loop: CASGARDYEQYF. Here the CDR3 DNA reads TGTGCCAGCGGAGCCCGGGACTACGAGCAGTACTTC. The V and J genes are TRBV28 and TRBJ2-7; the D gene is possibly TRBD2 (5 bases). Germline V gene sequence: CDR1 MDHEN, CDR2 SYDVKM. V gave up 8 bases and J gave up 3 bases, with 11 bases separating them. The CDR3 length is 12 residues.